This T cell receptor beta chain was found in a study of regulatory T cells in long-lasting Graves disease. Between the trimmed V and J ends, which lost 1 base and 3 bases, there was a span of 7 bases. The CDR3 extends over 13 amino acids. This clonotype showed up many times. The time point is: newly diagnosed GD, antithyroid drugs for less than 3 months. PBMC-derived RNA was used for the TCR library. Library construction for TCR beta used iRepertoire HTBI primers and Arm-PCR of CDR3 regions. In TCRdb, the multiplex PCR reads were re-called with MiXCR into one record per CDR3 protein. The repertoire holds some 500,000 distinct CDR3 sequences, with roughly 14% as singletons. These data are also associated with another study on T cells in Graves' hyperthyroidism and ophthalmopathy. This second report adds: A first-round RT-PCR of the TCR CDR3 used the HTBI primer set.

J is TRBJ2-7 and V is TRBV12-3 or TRBV12-4, with D unresolved. This sequence was found in a man in his thirties or forties with Graves disease. The source was peripheral blood mononuclear cells (PBMCs), collected at new diagnosis, from a patient treated with antithyroid drugs. The CDR3 bases are TGTGCCAGCAGTTTAGGGCAGTACTACGAGCAGTACTTC. As protein: CASSLGQYYEQYF.